The 23 T cell receptor beta chains below all came from one sample that was sequenced in a study of regulatory T cells in long-lasting Graves disease. Construction of TCR beta libraries relied on iRepertoire HTBI primers and on Arm-PCR targeting CDR3 regions. TCRdb redid the calling of the multiplex PCR reads with MiXCR, one entry per CDR3 protein. The table includes some 220,000 distinct CDR3 sequences, roughly 19% detected once. Time point defined: newly diagnosed GD, antithyroid drugs for less than 3 months. After RNA was extracted from PBMCs, the TCR library was made from it. This same sample was also taken into another study, of T cells in Graves' hyperthyroidism and ophthalmopathy.

The sequencing used peripheral blood mononuclear cells (PBMCs), collected at new diagnosis, from a patient treated with antithyroid drugs. Source of these receptors: a young woman with Graves disease.

This rearrangement joins TRBV28 to TRBJ2-7, with D perhaps TRBD1 (5 bases). This CDR3 region has 17 residues. Trimming cost V 2 bases and J 2 bases, with 19 bases left between them. Germline-derived CDR1 and CDR2 are MDHEN and SYDVKM. The DNA for the CDR3 is TGTGCCAGCAGTTTACTCTGGCAGGGTATACGGGCCTACGAGCAGTACTTC. Amino acid sequence: CASSLLWQGIRAYEQYF.

A remark on this clonotype: The junction departs from the called germline gene at one end, perhaps through a read error. This rearrangement joins TRBV2 to TRBJ2-2; 11 nucleotides align to TRBD2. The CDR3 totals 15 residues. Germline CDR1 and CDR2: SNHLY and FYNNEI. The CDR3 nucleotides read TGTGCCAGCCTGGGACTAGCGGATAACACCGGGGAGCTGTTCTTT. It codes for CASLGLADNTGELFF.

This clonotype was observed many times. The chain is built from TRBV28 and TRBJ2-1; unclear D gene. Germline values: CDR1 MDHEN, CDR2 SYDVKM. V was trimmed by 5 bases and J by 2 bases, leaving 13 bases between them. The CDR3 is 15 amino acids. CDR3 loop: CASSGSTTAYNEQFF. CDR3 nucleotide sequence: TGTGCCAGCAGTGGTTCCACCACAGCCTACAATGAGCAGTTCTTC.

The chain is built from TRBV4-1 and TRBJ1-6; D not certain. The V end lost 2 bases, the J end lost 0 bases, and 20 bases lay between the germline ends. The germline V gene has CDR1 MGHRA and CDR2 YSYEKL. This CDR3 contains 20 residues. The DNA for the CDR3 is TGCGCCAGCAGCCAACCACAGTTCGAGAGGGCCAGCTCCTATAATTCACCCCTCCACTTT. Protein product: CASSQPQFERASSYNSPLHF.

This clonotype was recorded at least ten times. The V and J genes are TRBV11-2 and TRBJ1-1; D remains ambiguous. Trimming left V 0 bases short and J 0 bases short, with 8 bases between. The CDR3 loop spans 15 amino acids. Germline V gene sequence: CDR1 SGHAT, CDR2 FQNNGV. The CDR3, as DNA: TGTGCCAGCAGCTTAGAAGAGCTCATGAACACTGAAGCTTTCTTT. Protein sequence: CASSLEELMNTEAFF.

V and J are TRBV20-1 and TRBJ1-5, with a tentative D call TRBD1 (6 bases). The CDR3 runs 16 residues. Germline V CDR1 and CDR2: DFQATT, SNEGSKA (reference sequence). Trimming pared 0 bases from V and 7 bases from J, leaving 19 bases between. The CDR3 sequence: CSARDLTGFSLQPQHF. CDR3 in DNA: TGCAGTGCTAGAGATCTCACAGGGTTTAGCTTACAGCCCCAGCATTTT.

In this sample, this clonotype turned up many times. V is TRBV20-1 and J is TRBJ2-1; D possibly corresponds to TRBD2 (5 bases). V dropped 3 bases and J dropped 5 bases, with 11 bases sitting between them. The CDR3 length is 13 residues. Germline V gene sequence: CDR1 DFQATT, CDR2 SNEGSKA (reference sequence). The CDR3 DNA reads as TGCAGTGCTAGTGAGCGGTTGAACAATGAGCAGTTCTTC. This translates into CSASERLNNEQFF.

This clonotype was seen ten or more times. V and J are TRBV7-2 and TRBJ2-7; D is possibly TRBD2 (5 bases). CDR1 and CDR2 (germline): SGHTA, FQGNSA. With 1 base removed from V and 2 bases from J, the gap between germline ends came to 9 bases. The CDR3 is 14 residues long. CDR3 DNA sequence: TGTGCCAGCAGCTTAGAGCCAGCGGCCTACGAGCAGTACTTC. Protein product: CASSLEPAAYEQYF.

This clonotype was counted a few times. The chain joins TRBV7-9 to TRBJ2-7; 9 bases are shared with TRBD1. Germline-derived CDR1 and CDR2 are SEHNR and FQNEAQ (reference sequence). The CDR3 runs 16 residues. The V gene end was trimmed by 5 bases and the J gene end by 1 base; junction bases not matched to a gene: 9. DNA of the CDR3: TGTGCCAGCAGCCCGCAGGGGGACAGGGCTTCCTACGAGCAGTACTTC. Translation gives CASSPQGDRASYEQYF.

This clonotype was picked up many times. This chain connects TRBV15 to TRBJ1-3; 8 bases are shared with TRBD1. CDR3 length equals 16 residues. V dropped 4 bases and J dropped 0; count of bases not matched to a gene: 5. Germline V lookup: CDR1 LNHNV, CDR2 YYDKDF (reference sequence). CDR3 DNA sequence: TGTGCCACCAGCAACGGACAGGGATACTCTGGAAACACCATATATTTT. It is translated as CATSNGQGYSGNTIYF.

This clonotype was observed at least ten times. The rearrangement uses TRBV12-3 or TRBV12-4 and TRBJ2-3; the D is unclear. The CDR3 contains 15 residues. The V end lost 6 bases, the J end lost 5 bases, and 18 bases lay between the germline ends. CDR3 bases: TGTGCCAGCAGGACCGACTCGAGGCGAGGAGATACGCAGTATTTT. This codes for CASRTDSRRGDTQYF.

This clonotype was recorded at least ten times. CDR3 in DNA: TGTGCCAGCAGCTTACAGCCGGGACATTCTAATTCACCCCTCCACTTT. This translates into CASSLQPGHSNSPLHF. This sequence joins TRBV7-2 and TRBJ1-6; D possibly corresponds to TRBD1 (6 bases). The CDR3 loop spans 16 amino acids. Trimming cost V 2 bases and J 6 bases, with 14 bases left between them. The V gene's germline CDR1 is SGHTA and CDR2 FQGNSA.

The sample holds many counts of this clonotype. V is TRBV9 and J is TRBJ2-5; TRBD1 matches at 8 bases. There are 15 residues in the CDR3. The J segment lost 5 bases and the V segment lost 0 bases, leaving 6 bases of the junction unmatched. Germline V gene lookup returns CDR1 SGDLS and CDR2 YYNGEE. The CDR3 here is CASSVAQGAWETQYF. CDR3 DNA sequence: TGTGCCAGCAGCGTAGCCCAGGGGGCTTGGGAGACCCAGTACTTC.

Notes on this clonotype: A read error likely explains this, since a far larger clone differs by one base. The CDR3 protein is CASIPTSRAETQYF. The CDR3 DNA reads as TGTGCCAGCATTCCCACCAGCAGGGCAGAGACCCAGTACTTC. The rearrangement uses TRBV2 and TRBJ2-3, with D possibly being TRBD1 (5 bases). The last part of the DNA fits TRBJ2-5 better; the J call may be wrong. CDR1 and CDR2 (germline): SNHLY, FYNNEI. CDR3 size: 14 residues.

There are many counts of this clonotype. Written as DNA, the CDR3 is TGTGCCAGCAGTTTTACAGGGGGAGGCTATGGCTACACCTTC. Encoded protein: CASSFTGGGYGYTF. The chain recombines TRBV12-3 or TRBV12-4 with TRBJ1-2, with 8 bases that match TRBD1. The CDR3 spans 14 residues. Unmatched junction bases numbered 4, after V lost 3 bases and J lost 4 bases.

With respect to this clonotype: It differs at one base from a far larger clone, so likely a read error. The gene calls are TRBV9 and TRBJ1-1; 7 nucleotides align to TRBD1. The trim removed 3 bases at V and 1 base at J, leaving 3 bases unmatched. CDR3 length: 14 residues. CDR1 and CDR2 from the germline V gene are SGDLS and YYNGEE. The CDR3 DNA is TGTGCCAGCAGCGAGGGACAGAGGAACACTGAAGCTTTCTTT. This codes for CASSEGQRNTEAFF.

In its sample, this clonotype was seen a few times. This chain connects TRBV3-1 to TRBJ2-3; 9 bases fit TRBD2. V lost 2 bases to trimming and J lost 1 base; unmatched junction nucleotides: 13. The germline V gene encodes CDR1 LGHDT and CDR2 YNNKEL (reference sequence). This CDR3 comprises 19 residues. The CDR3 region is CASSQSAGGLGFRTDTQYF. As DNA, the CDR3 is TGTGCCAGCAGCCAATCGGCGGGAGGGCTCGGGTTTCGCACAGATACGCAGTATTTT.

About this clonotype: Compared with germline, one end of the junction differs, possibly owing to a read error. This chain connects TRBV2 to TRBJ1-4, with TRBD1 identical over 8 bases. Germline values: CDR1 SNHLY, CDR2 FYNNEI. The CDR3 has 11 amino acids. CDR3 DNA sequence: TGTGCCAGCAGGGACAGGGCGCGCTGGGATTTT. The encoded protein is CASRDRARWDF.

This clonotype was counted at least ten times. The J gene is TRBJ2-7, the V gene TRBV9; 9 positions agree with TRBD2. V lost 0 bases and J lost 2; bases outside the gene matches: 6. The CDR3 runs 16 residues. The germline V gene has CDR1 SGDLS and CDR2 YYNGEE. CDR3 amino acids: CASSVAPAGGPYEQYF. The CDR3 nucleotides are TGTGCCAGCAGCGTAGCCCCAGCGGGGGGACCCTACGAGCAGTACTTC.

The chain employs TRBV28 and TRBJ1-1, with D maybe TRBD1 (5 bases). CDR3 length: 15 amino acids. V gave up 4 bases and J gave up 0 bases, with 12 bases separating them. The germline gives CDR1 MDHEN, CDR2 SYDVKM. This chain's CDR3 is CASSSNRIMNTEAFF. For the CDR3, the DNA is TGTGCCAGCAGTTCAAACAGGATCATGAACACTGAAGCTTTCTTT.

This clonotype was seen many times. The chain combines TRBV6-2 or TRBV6-3 with TRBJ1-4; no definite D call. The CDR3 extends over 15 amino acids. Germline lookup yields CDR1 MNHEY and CDR2 SVGEGT. Trimming removed 2 bases at V and 7 bases at J, with 14 bases between. CDR3 sequence reads: CASSYGWPPAEKLFF. CDR3 in DNA: TGTGCCAGCAGTTACGGGTGGCCCCCTGCTGAAAAACTGTTTTTT.

This clonotype has a count of ten or more. The chain combines TRBV2 with TRBJ2-2; TRBD2 is a possible D gene (6 bases). Per the germline V gene, CDR1 is SNHLY and CDR2 is FYNNEI. The CDR3 covers 15 residues. V gave up 6 bases and J gave up 7 bases, with 18 bases separating them. The CDR3 DNA is TGTGCCAGCAGGCCCGGGGGTAATGGAGTCGGGGAGCTGTTTTTT. Residues: CASRPGGNGVGELFF. Based on the CDR3 plus reference TRBV2 and TRBJ2-2, the full variable domain is EPEVTQTPSHQVTQMGQEVILRCVPISNHLYFYWYRQILGQKVEFLVSFYNNEISEKSEIFDDQFSVERPDGSNFTLKIRSTKLEDSAMYFCASRPGGNGVGELFFGEGSRLTVL.

This clonotype was seen more than once but under ten times. A read error may produce the germline difference seen at one junction end. The CDR3 region is CASSYSNRDYGQPRHF. The CDR3, as DNA: TGTGCCAGCAGTTACTCGAACAGGGATTATGGTCAGCCCCGGCATTTT. The chain links TRBV6-5 to TRBJ1-5; tentative D call: TRBD1 (6 bases). The germline CDR1 and CDR2 sequences are MNHEY and SVGAGI. The CDR3 is made up of 16 amino acids.